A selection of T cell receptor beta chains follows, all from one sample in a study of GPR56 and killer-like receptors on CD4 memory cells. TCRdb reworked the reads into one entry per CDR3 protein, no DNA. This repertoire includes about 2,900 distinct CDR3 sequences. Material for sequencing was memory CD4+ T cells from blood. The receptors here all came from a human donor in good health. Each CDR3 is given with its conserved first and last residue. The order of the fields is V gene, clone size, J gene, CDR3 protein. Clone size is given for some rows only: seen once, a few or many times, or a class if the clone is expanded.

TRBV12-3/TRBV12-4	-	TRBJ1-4	CASSVPGTEKLFF
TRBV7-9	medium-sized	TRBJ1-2	CASTLSTGDGYTF
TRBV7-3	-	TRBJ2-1	CASSLQPRGGQFF
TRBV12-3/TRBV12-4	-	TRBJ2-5	CASSRGALKTQYF
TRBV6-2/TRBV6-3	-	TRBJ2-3	CASSSYGLAGGTDTQYF
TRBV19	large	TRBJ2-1	CATETGPQQFF
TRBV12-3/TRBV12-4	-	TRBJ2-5	CASSLGLAGGGETQYF
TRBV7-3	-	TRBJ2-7	CASSLNPGGDYEQYF
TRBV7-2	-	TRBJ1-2	CASSLGTGGYGYTF
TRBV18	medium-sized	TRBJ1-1	CASSPGDRVTEAFF
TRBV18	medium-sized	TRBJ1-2	CASSPPLEGYGYTF
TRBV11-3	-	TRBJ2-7	CASSSGMSSYEQYF
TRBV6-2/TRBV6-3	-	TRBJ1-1	CASSDNFEQFFGPRRNTEAFF
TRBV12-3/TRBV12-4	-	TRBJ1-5	CASSFPVRGQTLGGMSNQPQHF
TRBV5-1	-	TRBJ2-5	CASSLYGMETQYF
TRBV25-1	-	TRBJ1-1	CASSPQMNTEAFF
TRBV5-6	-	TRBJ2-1	CASSLMGQGVNNEQFF
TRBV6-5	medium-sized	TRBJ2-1	CASMIAGGLNEQFF
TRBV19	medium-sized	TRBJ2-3	CASMGWGTGGRDTQYF
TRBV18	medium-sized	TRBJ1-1	CASTLGTTEAFF
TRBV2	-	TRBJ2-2	CASSVGAELFF
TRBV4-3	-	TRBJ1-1	CASSQEFSTGDFTEAFF
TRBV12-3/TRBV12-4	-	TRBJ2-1	CASRLSSGVFNEQFF
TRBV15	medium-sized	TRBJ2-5	CATSSSTEYQETQYF
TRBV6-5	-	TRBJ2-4	CASSRTGLDYGNIQYF
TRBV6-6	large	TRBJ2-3	CASSYPDTQYF
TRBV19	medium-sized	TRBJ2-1	CASSSNPDSNEQFF
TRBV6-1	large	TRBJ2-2	CASRIDSNTGELFF
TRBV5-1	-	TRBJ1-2	CASSLDRTNYGYTF
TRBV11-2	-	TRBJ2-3	CASSFNQGGIDTQYF
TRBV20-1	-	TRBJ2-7	CSARGAREFATNYEQYF
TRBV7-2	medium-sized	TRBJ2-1	CASSRLPGRPSYNEQFF
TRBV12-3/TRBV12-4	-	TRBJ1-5	CASDSGYSNQPQHF
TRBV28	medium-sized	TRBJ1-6	CASRDSTYNSPLHF
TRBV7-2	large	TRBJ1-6	CASTYLRGDSPLHF
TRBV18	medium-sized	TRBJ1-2	CASSPGQGKGYTF
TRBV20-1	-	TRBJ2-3	CSASPSGGGVTDTQYF
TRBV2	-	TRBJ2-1	CASSEADLGEQFF
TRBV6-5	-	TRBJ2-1	CASSLSQAAGEQFF
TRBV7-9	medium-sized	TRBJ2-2	CASSARPGSTGELFF
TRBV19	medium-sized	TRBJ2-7	CASSTQDLFYEQYF
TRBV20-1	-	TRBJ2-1	CSATGGGNYNEQFF
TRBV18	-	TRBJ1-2	CASSPTTGGRDGYTF
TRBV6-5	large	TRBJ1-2	CASSYGMHYGYTF
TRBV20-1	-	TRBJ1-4	CSARDEGSAGPSNEKLFF
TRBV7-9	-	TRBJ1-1	CASSLAEGRLTEAFF
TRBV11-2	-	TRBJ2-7	CASSLWTGSYEQYF
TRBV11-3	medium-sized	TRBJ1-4	CASSLYSATNEKLFF
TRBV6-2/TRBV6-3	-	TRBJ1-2	CASRAGDTYGYTF
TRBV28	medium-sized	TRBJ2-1	CASRETSGGSNEQFF
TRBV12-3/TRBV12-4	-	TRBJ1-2	CASSLGQGGIYTF
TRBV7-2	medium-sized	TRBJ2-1	CASSLSPPSKAGPFLEQFF
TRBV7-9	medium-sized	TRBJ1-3	CASSSSGRTNTIYF
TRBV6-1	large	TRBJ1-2	CASILLGASYGGYTF